The source of this TCR beta chain is a study of cytomegalovirus exposure and HLA in healthy donors. Whole-study context: Roughly 180 million T cells yielded 120 million or so unique TCR beta sequences, as an earlier analysis found. The study's early data release held 80 million to 95 million unique TCRs from HLA-typed donors.

13 Jbeta primers and 60 Vbeta primers were used for the PCR. Some clones are missing from TCRdb's copy, which holds only in-frame ones; the method was immunoSEQ multiplex PCR. The sample has approximately 130,000 clones, around 75% seen once. Germline CDR1 reads MDHEN; CDR2 reads SYDVKM. The CDR3 runs 14 residues. The V end lost 7 bases, the J end lost 2 bases, and 12 bases lay between the germline ends. Findings and caveats of the study: It has been reported that TCR beta sequences accurately predicted the HLA-A and HLA-B alleles of most subjects.

About this clone: No antigen is known for it.

The source material was PBMCs. This TCR was recovered from a man younger than 45 in good health and CMV-seronegative. V gene TRBV28 combines with J gene TRBJ2-1, with a weak D call TRBD1 (6 bases). CDR3 loop: CASTKQGPYNEQFF. The CDR3 bases are TGTGCCAGCACCAAACAGGGACCCTACAATGAGCAGTTCTTC. The full variable domain, with the rest looked up from reference TRBV28 and TRBJ2-1, is DVKVTQSSRYLVKRTGEKVFLECVQDMDHENMFWYRQDPGLGLRLIYFSYDVKMKEKGDIPEGYSVSREKKERFSLILESASTNQTSMYLCASTKQGPYNEQFFGPGTRLTVL.